The rows below give T cell receptor beta chains drawn from one sample of a study of blood T cell repertoires in COVID-19. The assay was immunoSEQ multiplex PCR, and TCRdb's table has in-frame clones only and misses some. The data show about 68,000 clones, with approximately 84% seen just once and about 10% held by the top ten. The specimen sequenced was peripheral blood. Receptors originate from a man aged 50-60 years with active COVID-19. CDR3s include the opening cysteine and the closing phenylalanine or tryptophan. Fields, in order: V gene, CDR3 protein.

>TRBV27
CASSLAPGYYNEQFF
>TRBV10-3
CAISESRSSGRWYEQFF
>TRBV4-3
CASSQGTAGSSYNEQFF
>TRBV5-1
CASSLLGTSGNEQFF
>TRBV4-1
CASSLPGLNNEQFF
>TRBV12-3/TRBV12-4
CASSLTGRGTQYF
>TRBV9
CASSVATGYYGYTF
>TRBV29-1
CSAWDREAPEAFF
>TRBV23-1
CASSWPPDRVRSSYNSPLHF
>TRBV4-3
CASSQDLIQGGYTF
>TRBV30
CAWRAGAAGSPLHF
>TRBV5-1
CASSPDETQYF
>TRBV7-2
CASGLEGRDTQYF
>TRBV5-1
CASSLGGGLSYNEQFF